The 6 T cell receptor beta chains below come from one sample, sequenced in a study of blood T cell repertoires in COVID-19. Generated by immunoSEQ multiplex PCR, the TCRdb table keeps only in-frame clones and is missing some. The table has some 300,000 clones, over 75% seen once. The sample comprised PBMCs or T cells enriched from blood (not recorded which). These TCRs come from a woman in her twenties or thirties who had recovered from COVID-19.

CDR3 DNA: TGTGCCAGCAGCGTCGTGGGGGGGGATACCCGCACAGATACGCAGTATTTT. Its protein is CASSVVGGDTRTDTQYF. The genes are TRBV21-1 and TRBJ2-3; the D call of TRBD2 is as the table states it, not checked on the DNA. TRBV21-1 is an annotated pseudogene. The CDR3 loop spans 17 amino acids.

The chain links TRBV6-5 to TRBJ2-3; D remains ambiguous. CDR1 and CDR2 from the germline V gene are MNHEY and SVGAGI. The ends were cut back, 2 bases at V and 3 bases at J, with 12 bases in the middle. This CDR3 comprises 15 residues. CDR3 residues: CASSYLAPSTDTQYF. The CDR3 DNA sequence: TGTGCCAGCAGTTACCTCGCGCCGTCGACAGATACGCAGTATTTT.

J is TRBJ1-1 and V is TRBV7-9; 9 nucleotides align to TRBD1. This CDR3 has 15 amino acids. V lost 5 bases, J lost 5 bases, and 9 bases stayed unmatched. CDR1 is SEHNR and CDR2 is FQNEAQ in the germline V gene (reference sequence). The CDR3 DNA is TGTGCCAGCAGCCCACTACAGGGGGCTTGGACTGAAGCTTTCTTT. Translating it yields CASSPLQGAWTEAFF. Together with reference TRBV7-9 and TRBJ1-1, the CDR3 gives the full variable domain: DTGVSQNPRHKITKRGQNVTFRCDPISEHNRLYWYRQTLGQGPEFLTYFQNEAQLEKSRLLSDRFSAERPKGSFSTLEIQRTEQGDSAMYLCASSPLQGAWTEAFFGQGTRLTVV.

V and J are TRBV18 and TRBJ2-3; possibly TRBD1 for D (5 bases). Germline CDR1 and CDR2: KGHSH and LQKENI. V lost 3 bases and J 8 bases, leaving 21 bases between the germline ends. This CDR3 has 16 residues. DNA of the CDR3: TGTGCCAGCTCACCGGGCGGCCAGGGCGATTCGGGTACGCAGTATTTT. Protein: CASSPGGQGDSGTQYF.

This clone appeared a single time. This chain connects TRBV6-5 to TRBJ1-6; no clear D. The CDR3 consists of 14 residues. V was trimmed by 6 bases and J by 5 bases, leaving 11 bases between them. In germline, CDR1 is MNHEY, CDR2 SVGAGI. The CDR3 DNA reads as TGTGCCAGCAGCAATGGACTGGATAATTCACCCCTCCACTTT. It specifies CASSNGLDNSPLHF.

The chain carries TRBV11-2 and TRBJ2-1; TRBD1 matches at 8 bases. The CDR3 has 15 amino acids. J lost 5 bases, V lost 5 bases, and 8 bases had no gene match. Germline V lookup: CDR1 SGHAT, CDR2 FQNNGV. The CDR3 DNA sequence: TGTGCCAGCAGCCGGGTTCTGGGACAGGACAATGAGCAGTTCTTC. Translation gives CASSRVLGQDNEQFF. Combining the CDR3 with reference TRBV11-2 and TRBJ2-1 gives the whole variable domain EAGVAQSPRYKIIEKRQSVAFWCNPISGHATLYWYQQILGQGPKLLIQFQNNGVVDDSQLPKDRFSAERLKGVDSTLKIQPAKLEDSAVYLCASSRVLGQDNEQFFGPGTRLTVL.